The 22 T cell receptor beta chains presented below share a single source sample, sequenced in a study of PD-1 blockade in classical Hodgkin lymphoma. Patients all relapsed after autologous stem cell transplantation, and there was variation in brentuximab vedotin exposure. Assay: immunoSEQ multiplex PCR; the TCRdb copy retains only in-frame clones and omits some. The table includes tens of thousands of clones, about two thirds detected once. The specimen was peripheral blood mononuclear cells (PBMCs), collected before the second cycle of nivolumab. The source of these receptors is a human donor with classical Hodgkin lymphoma.

The chain uses TRBV5-1 and TRBJ2-3; the match to TRBD2 covers 11 bases. Germline V CDR1 and CDR2: SGHRS, YFSETQ. This CDR3 region has 16 residues. Germline trimming cut 1 base from V and 1 base from J; bases unmatched to any gene: 2. CDR3 sequence reads: CASSLPLAGGTDTQYF. DNA of the CDR3: TGCGCCAGCAGCTTGCCACTAGCGGGGGGCACAGATACGCAGTATTTT.

About this clone itself: Different DNA sequences within this sample yield the same CDR3. The chain is built from TRBV6-1 and TRBJ2-7, with D perhaps matching TRBD1 or TRBD2 (5 bases each). The V end was cut by 10 bases, the J end by 1 base, with 17 bases between. The CDR3 is made up of 14 amino acids. Germline loops: CDR1 MNHNS, CDR2 SASEGT. Written as DNA, the CDR3 is TGTGCCACGCGACCGGGACCTCAGTCCTACGAGCAGTACTTC. Protein sequence: CATRPGPQSYEQYF.

This chain connects TRBV28 to TRBJ1-2, with D possibly being TRBD1 (6 bases). Germline loops: CDR1 MDHEN, CDR2 SYDVKM. The V gene lost 5 bases and the J gene lost 3 bases, with 13 bases spanning the gap. The CDR3 spans 14 residues. This CDR3 is CASSVRGSHYGYTF. Here the CDR3 DNA reads TGTGCCAGCAGTGTCAGGGGATCCCACTATGGCTACACCTTC.

J is TRBJ1-2 and V is TRBV6-6; 7 nucleotides agree with TRBD1. The length of the CDR3 is 15 residues. Germline V CDR1 and CDR2: MNHNY, SVGAGI (reference sequence). Germline trimming cut 0 bases from V and 0 bases from J; bases unmatched to any gene: 1. The CDR3 region has the DNA TGTGCCAGCAGTTACTCGACAGGGCCTAACTATGGCTACACCTTC. This sequence encodes CASSYSTGPNYGYTF.

This chain connects TRBV18 to TRBJ2-5, with 14 bases matching TRBD2. The V gene's germline CDR1 is KGHSH and CDR2 LQKENI. With V trimmed by 6 bases and J by 4 bases, 10 bases remained unmatched. The CDR3 has 17 residues. CDR3 bases: TGTGCCAGCTCCCTTGGGACTAGCGGGAGCGGTACAGAGACCCAGTACTTC. It translates to CASSLGTSGSGTETQYF.

This clone came up once. The chain uses TRBV30 and TRBJ1-1; D not certain. V lost 1 base and J 0 bases, leaving 12 bases between the germline ends. The CDR3 consists of 15 residues. The germline CDR1 and CDR2 sequences are GTSNPN and SVGIG (reference sequence). The CDR3, as DNA: TGTGCCTGGAGTGGTCAGCTGTTAATGAACACTGAAGCTTTCTTT. Encoded protein: CAWSGQLLMNTEAFF.

The DNA for the CDR3 is TGTGCCAGCAGTGACAGACAGGGGACTGAAGCTTTCTTT. Its translation: CASSDRQGTEAFF. The chain joins TRBV6-1 to TRBJ1-1; 8 bases line up with TRBD1. V lost 3 bases and J lost 5; bases outside the gene matches: 2. This CDR3 is 13 amino acids long. The germline V gene encodes CDR1 MNHNS and CDR2 SASEGT.

The J gene is TRBJ1-2, the V gene TRBV2; tentatively, D is TRBD1 (5 bases). There are 16 residues in the CDR3. V shed 2 bases and J shed 0 bases, with 13 bases lying between them. Germline V gene data show CDR1 as SNHLY and CDR2 as FYNNEI. This chain's CDR3 is CASSEYGGSANYGYTF. The CDR3 bases are TGTGCCAGCAGTGAATACGGGGGTTCGGCTAACTATGGCTACACCTTC.

This chain connects TRBV19 to TRBJ2-1; D gene uncertain. V shed 7 bases and J shed 0 bases, with 10 bases lying between them. CDR3 size: 14 residues. Germline lookup yields CDR1 LNHDA and CDR2 SQIVND (reference sequence). CDR3 DNA: TGTGCCAGTATGCGTCTCGGCTCCTACAATGAGCAGTTCTTC. This codes for CASMRLGSYNEQFF.

This clone was observed once. The V call is TRBV6-6, the J call TRBJ1-1, with TRBD1 identical over 7 bases. The CDR3 covers 13 residues. In germline, CDR1 is MNHNY, CDR2 SVGAGI (reference sequence). Trimming took 6 bases from V and 6 from J; bases not matched to a gene: 7. The DNA of the CDR3 is TGTGCCAGCAGCGTCGACAGGGCGGCTGAAGCTTTCTTT. Its protein is CASSVDRAAEAFF.

A single count supports this clone. CDR3 nucleotides: TGTGCCAGCAGCTTAGCTCGGGGTGGTTCACCCCTCCACTTT. Translating gives CASSLARGGSPLHF. The rearrangement uses TRBV7-8 and TRBJ1-6; D not resolved. The CDR3 contains 14 residues. Per germline, CDR1 SGHVS and CDR2 FQNEAQ. The V and J ends lost 0 bases and 9 bases respectively, with 9 bases between them.

J is TRBJ2-3 and V is TRBV2, with 9 bases aligning to TRBD1. With 1 base clipped from V and 9 bases from J, the junction kept 8 bases outside the gene matches. This CDR3 contains 15 residues. The V gene's germline CDR1 is SNHLY and CDR2 FYNNEI. In DNA, the CDR3 is TGTGCCAGCAGTGAAGGGACAGGGGAACTTAAAACGCAGTATTTT. Amino acid sequence: CASSEGTGELKTQYF.

The chain couples TRBV19 to TRBJ2-5, with D tentatively TRBD1 (6 bases). This CDR3 has 14 amino acids. V was clipped by 2 bases and J by 2 bases, with 9 bases between them. CDR1 LNHDA and CDR2 SQIVND come from the germline V gene (reference sequence). The CDR3 loop is CASSINRGQETQYF. In nucleotides, the CDR3 is TGTGCCAGTAGTATAAATAGGGGGCAAGAGACCCAGTACTTC. The complete variable domain, with remaining parts taken from reference TRBV19 and TRBJ2-5, reads DGGITQSPKYLFRKEGQNVTLSCEQNLNHDAMYWYRQDPGQGLRLIYYSQIVNDFQKGDIAEGYSVSREKKESFPLTVTSAQKNPTAFYLCASSINRGQETQYFGPGTRLLVL.

The rearrangement uses TRBV2 and TRBJ2-3; the match to TRBD2 covers 10 bases. There are 16 residues in the CDR3. V lost 2 bases, J lost 1 base, and 3 bases stayed unmatched. Germline V gene sequence: CDR1 SNHLY, CDR2 FYNNEI. This CDR3 is CASSENLAGGTDTQYF. DNA of the CDR3: TGTGCCAGCAGTGAAAACCTAGCGGGGGGCACAGATACGCAGTATTTT.

The chain carries TRBV2 and TRBJ2-2; 7 bases are shared with TRBD1. The CDR3 consists of 13 residues. Germline V CDR1 and CDR2: SNHLY, FYNNEI. The V and J ends lost 5 bases and 6 bases, in that order; junction bases with no gene match: 3. In nucleotides, the CDR3 is TGTGCCAGCAGTACCCAGGGGGCCGGGGAGCTGTTTTTT. Its translation is CASSTQGAGELFF.

CDR3 DNA: TGTGCCAGTAGTGCCCTGGGGTTACAAGAGACCCAGTACTTC. This gives the protein CASSALGLQETQYF. The genes are TRBV19 and TRBJ2-5; D is undetermined. Germline V gene lookup returns CDR1 LNHDA and CDR2 SQIVND (reference sequence). Deletions cut 5 bases from V and 2 bases from J, with 12 bases between. The CDR3 has 14 residues.

Details on this clone: This same CDR3 is encoded by further DNA sequences in the sample. The chain joins TRBV7-9 to TRBJ2-3; TRBD2 matches at 15 bases. The V gene's germline CDR1 is SEHNR and CDR2 FQNEAQ (reference sequence). This CDR3 is 16 amino acids long. The V gene end was trimmed by 5 bases and the J gene end by 4 bases; junction bases not matched to a gene: 4. This CDR3 is CASSPGLAGGADTQYF. CDR3 sequence (DNA): TGTGCCAGCAGCCCCGGACTAGCGGGAGGGGCAGATACGCAGTATTTT.

CDR3 DNA: TGTGCCAGCAGCACCGGGACTAGCTCCTACAATGAGCAGTTCTTC. Protein sequence: CASSTGTSSYNEQFF. J is TRBJ2-1 and V is TRBV6-5; 8 bases agree with TRBD2. The V and J ends lost 6 bases and 0 bases, in that order; junction bases with no gene match: 4. The CDR3 contains 15 residues. Germline V gene sequence: CDR1 MNHEY, CDR2 SVGAGI.

J is TRBJ2-3 and V is TRBV7-9; 8 positions agree with TRBD1. This CDR3 is 16 amino acids long. After removal of 5 bases from V and 4 bases from J, the junction contained 11 bases not matched to a gene. Germline V gene lookup returns CDR1 SEHNR and CDR2 FQNEAQ (reference sequence). The chain's CDR3 is CASSTLLGQGPDTQYF. DNA for the CDR3: TGTGCCAGCAGCACCCTTCTCGGACAGGGACCAGATACGCAGTATTTT.

In this sample, this clone turned up a few times. The chain uses TRBV4-2 and TRBJ1-1; the D is unclear. Trimming cost V 1 base and J 8 bases, with 5 bases left between them. Per the germline V gene, CDR1 is LGHNA and CDR2 is YNFKEQ. This CDR3 is built from 11 residues. CDR3 amino acids: CASSQGHEAFF. In DNA form, the CDR3 reads TGTGCCAGCAGCCAAGGACACGAAGCTTTCTTT.

The chain combines TRBV9 with TRBJ2-6; D not certain. The CDR3 is 16 amino acids. V lost 7 bases and J lost 0, with 14 bases in between. Germline V CDR1 and CDR2: SGDLS, YYNGEE. CDR3 sequence reads: CASSINIHSGANVLTF. Here the CDR3 DNA reads TGTGCCAGCTCTATAAATATCCACTCTGGGGCCAACGTCCTGACTTTC.

The V gene is TRBV13, the J gene TRBJ1-2, with D perhaps matching TRBD1 (5 bases). Trimming removed 2 bases from V and 4 bases from J, with 20 bases in between. This CDR3 spans 17 amino acids. The germline V gene has CDR1 PRHDT and CDR2 FYEKMQ (reference sequence). CDR3 residues: CASSLLSAQAAIYGYTF. The CDR3 DNA is TGTGCCAGCAGCTTACTGTCTGCACAGGCCGCTATCTATGGCTACACCTTC.